This T cell receptor (beta chain) stems from a study of blood T cell repertoires in COVID-19. For the study at large: From the United States, Italy and Spain came samples of acute and convalescent COVID-19. In each case, the material was cDNA or gDNA derived from T cells, B-cell-depleted T cells, or PBMCs.

This clone appeared a few times. Germline V gene data show CDR1 as SGHVS and CDR2 as FQNEAQ. The V and J ends lost 3 bases and 7 bases, in that order; junction bases with no gene match: 16. The CDR3 is 18 residues long. As handled by the study authors: Reference gene primer amplification in the assay estimated nucleated cell counts. The method was immunoSEQ multiplex PCR; TCRdb's version includes in-frame clones alone and lacks a portion of them. V, J and clone size are those of that table, while D and trimming were read from the DNA. The sample includes tens of thousands of clones, around 67% of them seen just once.

This TCR was recovered from a woman in her forties or fifties with active or convalescent COVID-19. J is TRBJ2-2 and V is TRBV7-8, with 8 bases identical to TRBD2. The sample taken for sequencing was peripheral blood. The CDR3 protein is CASSFPLDPGGRIGELFF. CDR3 DNA sequence: TGTGCCAGCAGCTTCCCTCTCGATCCGGGAGGGCGGATCGGGGAGCTGTTTTTT.